What follows are 17 T cell receptor beta chains derived from one specimen sequenced in a study of CD8+ T cells in alopecia areata listed by TCRdb under 2018. The receptor library was made with the immunoSEQ multiplex PCR assay. For TCR sequencing, RNA was extracted from every sample and reverse transcribed into cDNA to serve as template. TCRdb mirrors the immuneACCESS table, restricted to in-frame sequences. Some clones are absent from its copies; in checked studies, under half trace to an unresolved V gene, and the reason for the others is unknown. The sample table shows about 190,000 clones, and 64% are seen once. Clones ranked in the top ten supply 4.2% of the sample. The time point label, read with the paper, signifies: 4 weeks on oral tofacitinib. The sample's treatment or condition label is to be understood as: oral pan-JAK inhibitor, 5-10 mg twice daily. The input for sequencing was CD4+ T cells sorted from blood, taken at week 4, from a patient treated with tofacitinib. These TCRs come from a human donor with alopecia areata.

This clone was detected only a few times. The rearrangement links TRBV5-6 to TRBJ2-1; possible D gene TRBD2, 5 bases. V lost 6 bases and J lost 1, with 14 bases in between. The CDR3 totals 15 residues. Germline V gene data show CDR1 as SGHDT and CDR2 as YYEEEE. CDR3 protein: CASTRRGTSYNEQFF. DNA for the CDR3: TGTGCCAGCACGCGCCGGGGAACGTCCTACAATGAGCAGTTCTTC.

This clone was seen more than once but under ten times. The genes are TRBV5-1 and TRBJ1-5; weak D call: TRBD1 (5 bases). V was trimmed by 0 bases and J by 3 bases, leaving 10 bases between them. The V gene's germline CDR1 is SGHRS and CDR2 YFSETQ. This CDR3 is 15 amino acids long. In DNA, the CDR3 is TGCGCCAGCAGCTTGGTTGGGACCCCCAATCAGCCCCAGCATTTT. This codes for CASSLVGTPNQPQHF.

The V and J genes are TRBV2 and TRBJ1-5, with D maybe TRBD1 (5 bases). Germline values: CDR1 SNHLY, CDR2 FYNNEI. The CDR3 has 14 residues. Trimming removed 4 bases from V and 6 bases from J, with 13 bases in between. The CDR3 protein is CASSVGDRGQPQHF. The CDR3 bases are TGTGCCAGCAGTGTCGGGGACCGGGGTCAGCCCCAGCATTTT.

The gene calls are TRBV4-2 and TRBJ1-2; 7 nucleotides align to TRBD1. The germline V gene encodes CDR1 LGHNA and CDR2 YNFKEQ. The J segment lost 1 base and the V segment lost 1 base, leaving 3 bases of the junction unmatched. The CDR3 is 15 amino acids. CDR3 in DNA: TGTGCCAGCAGCCAAGCCGGGACAGTTAACTATGGCTACACCTTC. It encodes CASSQAGTVNYGYTF.

The chain employs TRBV2 and TRBJ2-3; D not resolved. V was pared by 10 bases and J by 6 bases, with 11 bases between. Germline CDR1 is SNHLY and CDR2 is FYNNEI. CDR3 length: 11 residues. This chain's CDR3 is CATDAWDTQYF. The CDR3 coding sequence is TGTGCCACCGACGCCTGGGATACGCAGTATTTT. The variable domain in full, completed from reference TRBV2 and TRBJ2-3, reads EPEVTQTPSHQVTQMGQEVILRCVPISNHLYFYWYRQILGQKVEFLVSFYNNEISEKSEIFDDQFSVERPDGSNFTLKIRSTKLEDSAMYFCATDAWDTQYFGPGTRLTVL.

In this sample, this clone turned up once. This chain joins TRBV27 and TRBJ1-6, with a tentative D call TRBD1 (6 bases). Germline assignment: CDR1 MNHEY and CDR2 SMNVEV (reference sequence). This CDR3 comprises 15 residues. V was shortened by 3 bases and J by 7 bases, with 13 bases between the two germline ends. The CDR3 nucleotides are TGTGCCAGCAGTTTTGAGGGCAGGGGAAATTCACCCCTCCACTTT. Its translation is CASSFEGRGNSPLHF.

V is TRBV10-3 and J is TRBJ1-5; no definite D call. Trimming left V 3 bases short and J 7 bases short, with 10 bases between. The CDR3 sequence is 13 residues long. Germline lookup yields CDR1 ENHRY and CDR2 SYGVKD. The DNA for the CDR3 is TGTGCCATCAGTGATTACGGAGGGCAGCCCCAGCATTTT. Residues: CAISDYGGQPQHF.

In this sample, this clone turned up a few times. The chain employs TRBV9 and TRBJ2-3; D gene unclear. Per the germline V gene, CDR1 is SGDLS and CDR2 is YYNGEE. The CDR3 extends over 11 amino acids. The V end was cut by 0 bases, the J end by 6 bases, with 2 bases between. The CDR3 sequence: CASSVDDTQYF. In DNA form, the CDR3 reads TGTGCCAGCAGCGTAGACGATACGCAGTATTTT. Filled out from reference TRBV9 and TRBJ2-3, the complete variable domain reads DSGVTQTPKHLITATGQRVTLRCSPRSGDLSVYWYQQSLDQGLQFLIQYYNGEERAKGNILERFSAQQFPDLHSELNLSSLELGDSALYFCASSVDDTQYFGPGTRLTVL.

This chain uses TRBV6-5 with TRBJ2-5; D remains unclear. This CDR3 is built from 13 residues. V was trimmed by 6 bases and J by 4 bases, leaving 12 bases between them. From germline, CDR1 is MNHEY and CDR2 SVGAGI. The DNA for the CDR3 is TGTGCCAGCAGCCTGCTTTCCCGAGAGACCCAGTACTTC. Translating gives CASSLLSRETQYF.

The sample holds a few counts of this clone. The J gene is TRBJ2-3, the V gene TRBV29-1, with 10 bases fitting TRBD2. The CDR3 is 14 residues long. The germline V gene encodes CDR1 SQVTM and CDR2 ANQGSEA. Trimming cost V 4 bases and J 6 bases; bases outside gene matches: 7. The CDR3 nucleotides read TGCAGCGTTGCGGCACTAGCGGGATCGGATACGCAGTATTTT. It yields the protein CSVAALAGSDTQYF.

The rearrangement joins TRBV5-4 to TRBJ2-1; 7 bases agree with TRBD1. From germline, CDR1 is SGHNT and CDR2 YYREEE (reference sequence). V dropped 0 bases and J dropped 1; count of bases not matched to a gene: 1. The CDR3 runs to 15 residues. CDR3 DNA: TGTGCCAGCAGCTTGGGACAGGGATCCTACAATGAGCAGTTCTTC. Amino acids: CASSLGQGSYNEQFF.

The chain joins TRBV7-2 to TRBJ1-2, with unresolved D. Germline V gene data show CDR1 as SGHTA and CDR2 as FQGNSA. With 2 bases removed from V and 4 bases from J, the gap between germline ends came to 8 bases. This CDR3 has 13 residues. DNA of the CDR3: TGTGCCAGCAGCTTACCTCTCATCTATGGCTACACCTTC. It specifies CASSLPLIYGYTF.

The V call is TRBV6-5, the J call TRBJ2-5; D possibly corresponds to TRBD2 (6 bases). This CDR3 is 13 amino acids long. Germline V gene sequence: CDR1 MNHEY, CDR2 SVGAGI. V was clipped by 2 bases and J by 5 bases, with 9 bases between them. The CDR3: CASSYGGAETQYF. The CDR3, as DNA: TGTGCCAGCAGTTACGGCGGGGCGGAGACCCAGTACTTC.

CDR3 protein: CASSQQHGTGDKAFF. In nucleotides, the CDR3 is TGCGCCAGCAGCCAACAACACGGGACAGGGGATAAAGCTTTCTTT. The V call is TRBV4-3, the J call TRBJ1-1, with TRBD1 matching 10 bases. CDR1 LGHNA and CDR2 YSLEER come from the germline V gene. V lost 2 bases, J lost 9 bases, and 9 bases stayed unmatched. This CDR3 spans 15 amino acids.

This clone showed up just once. This chain connects TRBV4-3 to TRBJ2-3; D possibly corresponds to TRBD2 (5 bases). From germline, CDR1 is LGHNA and CDR2 YSLEER. Trimming left V 0 bases short and J 0 bases short, with 16 bases between. This CDR3 has 18 residues. DNA for the CDR3: TGCGCCAGCAGCCAAGAGACTATGGGGAGAGGAAGCACAGATACGCAGTATTTT. This sequence encodes CASSQETMGRGSTDTQYF.

A few counts support this clone. The gene calls are TRBV30 and TRBJ2-5; D gene uncertain. Looked up from germline, CDR1 is GTSNPN and CDR2 is SVGIG (reference sequence). The V gene lost 2 bases and the J gene lost 5 bases, with 6 bases spanning the gap. The CDR3 runs to 11 residues. The CDR3 DNA reads TGTGCCTGGAGTCCGGCGGAGACCCAGTACTTC. It translates to CAWSPAETQYF.

This sequence joins TRBV7-9 and TRBJ2-7, with D hard to call. Trimming removed 5 bases from V and 2 bases from J, with 13 bases in between. CDR1 is SEHNR and CDR2 is FQNEAQ in the germline V gene (reference sequence). The CDR3 length is 14 residues. In nucleotides, the CDR3 is TGTGCCAGCAGCCCTAGGGCGGAGCCCTACGAGCAGTACTTC. This sequence encodes CASSPRAEPYEQYF.